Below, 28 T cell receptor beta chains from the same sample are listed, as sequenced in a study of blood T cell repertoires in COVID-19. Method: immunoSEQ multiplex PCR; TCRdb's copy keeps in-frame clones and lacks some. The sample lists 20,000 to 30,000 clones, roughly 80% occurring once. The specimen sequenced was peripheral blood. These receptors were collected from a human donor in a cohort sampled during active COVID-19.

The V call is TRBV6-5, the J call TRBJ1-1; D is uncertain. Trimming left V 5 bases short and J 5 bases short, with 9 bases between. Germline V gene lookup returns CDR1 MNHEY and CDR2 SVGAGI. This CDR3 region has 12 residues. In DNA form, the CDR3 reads TGTGCCAGCAGTCCCGGGTGGACTGAAGCTTTCTTT. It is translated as CASSPGWTEAFF.

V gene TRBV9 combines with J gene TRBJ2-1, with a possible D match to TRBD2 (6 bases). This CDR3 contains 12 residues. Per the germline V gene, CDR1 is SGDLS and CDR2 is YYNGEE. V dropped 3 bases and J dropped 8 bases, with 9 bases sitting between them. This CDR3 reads CASSATRDEQFF. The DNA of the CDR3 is TGTGCCAGCAGCGCGACTAGAGATGAGCAGTTCTTC.

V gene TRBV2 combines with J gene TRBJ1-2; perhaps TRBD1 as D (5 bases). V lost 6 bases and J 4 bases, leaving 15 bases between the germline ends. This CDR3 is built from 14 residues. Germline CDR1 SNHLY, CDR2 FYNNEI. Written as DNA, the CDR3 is TGTGCCAGCAGCCCAACCCGGGGACTCTATGGCTACACCTTC. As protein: CASSPTRGLYGYTF.

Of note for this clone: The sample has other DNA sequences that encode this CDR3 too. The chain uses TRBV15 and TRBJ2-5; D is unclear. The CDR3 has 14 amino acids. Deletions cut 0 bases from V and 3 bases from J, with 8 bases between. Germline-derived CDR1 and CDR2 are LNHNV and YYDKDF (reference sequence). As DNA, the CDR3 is TGTGCCACCAGCAGAGACGGCACAGAAGAGACCCAGTACTTC. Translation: CATSRDGTEETQYF.

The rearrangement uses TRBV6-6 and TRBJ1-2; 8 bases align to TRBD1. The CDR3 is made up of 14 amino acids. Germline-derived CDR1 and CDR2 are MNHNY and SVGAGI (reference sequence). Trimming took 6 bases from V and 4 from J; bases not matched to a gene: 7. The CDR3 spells CASSPGGASYGYTF. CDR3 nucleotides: TGTGCCAGCAGCCCAGGGGGCGCGAGCTATGGCTACACCTTC.

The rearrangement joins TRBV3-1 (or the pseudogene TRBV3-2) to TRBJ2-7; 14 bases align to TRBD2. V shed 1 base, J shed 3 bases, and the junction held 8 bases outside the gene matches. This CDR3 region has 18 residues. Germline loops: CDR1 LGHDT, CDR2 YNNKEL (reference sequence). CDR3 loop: CASSQVGLAGGGNYEQYF. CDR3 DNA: TGTGCCAGCAGCCAAGTAGGACTAGCGGGAGGAGGGAACTACGAGCAGTACTTC.

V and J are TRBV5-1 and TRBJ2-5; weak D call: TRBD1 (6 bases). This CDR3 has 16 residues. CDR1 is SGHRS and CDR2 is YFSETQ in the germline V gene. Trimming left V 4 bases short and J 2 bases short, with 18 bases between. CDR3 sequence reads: CASSPTRPGAQETQYF. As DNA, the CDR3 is TGCGCCAGCAGCCCGACCCGGCCAGGGGCTCAAGAGACCCAGTACTTC.

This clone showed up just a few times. Written as DNA, the CDR3 is TGTGCCAGCAGCTTGACAGGGTTAAGAACCGGGGAGCTGTTTTTT. Protein: CASSLTGLRTGELFF. The rearrangement uses TRBV5-8 and TRBJ2-2; a possible D gene is TRBD1 (6 bases). The CDR3 consists of 15 residues. CDR1 and CDR2 (germline): SGHTS, YDEGEE. The V end was cut by 1 base, the J end by 5 bases, with 12 bases between. Drawing the rest from reference TRBV5-8 and TRBJ2-2, the complete variable domain is EAGVTQSPTHLIKTRGQQATLRCSPISGHTSVYWYQQALGLGLQFLLWYDEGEERNRGNFPPRFSGRQFPNYSSELNVNALELEDSALYLCASSLTGLRTGELFFGEGSRLTVL.

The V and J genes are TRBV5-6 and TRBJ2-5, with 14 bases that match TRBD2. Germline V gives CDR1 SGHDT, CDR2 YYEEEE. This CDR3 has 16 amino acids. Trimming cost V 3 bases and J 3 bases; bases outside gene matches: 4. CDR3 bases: TGTGCCAGCAGCTCACGACTAGCGGGGGGGGAAGAGACCCAGTACTTC. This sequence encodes CASSSRLAGGEETQYF.

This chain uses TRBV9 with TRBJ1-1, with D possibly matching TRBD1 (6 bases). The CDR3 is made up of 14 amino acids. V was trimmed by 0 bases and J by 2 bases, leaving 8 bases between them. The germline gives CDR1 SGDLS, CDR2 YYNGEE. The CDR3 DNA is TGTGCCAGCAGCGTAGCAGGGGTTAACACTGAAGCTTTCTTT. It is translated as CASSVAGVNTEAFF.

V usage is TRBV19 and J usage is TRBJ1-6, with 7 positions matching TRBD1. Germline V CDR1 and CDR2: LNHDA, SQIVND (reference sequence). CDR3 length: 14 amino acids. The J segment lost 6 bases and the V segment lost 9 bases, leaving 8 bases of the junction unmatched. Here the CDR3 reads CASLPGQPNSPLHF. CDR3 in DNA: TGTGCCAGCCTACCGGGACAGCCTAATTCACCCCTCCACTTT.

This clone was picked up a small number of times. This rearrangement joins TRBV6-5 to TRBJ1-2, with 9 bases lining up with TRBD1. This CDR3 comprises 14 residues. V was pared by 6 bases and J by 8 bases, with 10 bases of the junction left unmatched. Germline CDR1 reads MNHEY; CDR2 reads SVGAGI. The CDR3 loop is CASRPSTGGRGYTF. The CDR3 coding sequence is TGTGCCAGCAGGCCCTCGACAGGGGGGCGAGGCTACACCTTC.

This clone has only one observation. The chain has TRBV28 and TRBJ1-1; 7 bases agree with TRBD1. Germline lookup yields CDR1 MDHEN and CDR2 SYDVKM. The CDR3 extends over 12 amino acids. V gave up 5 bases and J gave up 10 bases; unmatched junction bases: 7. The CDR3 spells CASSPPEGAAFF. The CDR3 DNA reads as TGTGCCAGCAGTCCACCAGAGGGGGCAGCTTTCTTT.

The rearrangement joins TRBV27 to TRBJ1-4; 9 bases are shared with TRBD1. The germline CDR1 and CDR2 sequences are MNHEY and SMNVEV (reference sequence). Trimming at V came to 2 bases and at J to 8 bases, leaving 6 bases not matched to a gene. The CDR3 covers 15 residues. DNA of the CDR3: TGTGCCAGCAGTTTAGCGACAGGGGGGGGAGAAAAACTGTTTTTT. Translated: CASSLATGGGEKLFF.

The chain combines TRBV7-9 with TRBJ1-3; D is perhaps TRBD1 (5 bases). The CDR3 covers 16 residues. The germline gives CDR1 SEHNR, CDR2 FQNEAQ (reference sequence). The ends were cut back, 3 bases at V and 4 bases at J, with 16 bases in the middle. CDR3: CASSLQGPITGNTIYF. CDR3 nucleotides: TGTGCCAGCAGCTTGCAGGGCCCAATTACCGGAAACACCATATATTTT.

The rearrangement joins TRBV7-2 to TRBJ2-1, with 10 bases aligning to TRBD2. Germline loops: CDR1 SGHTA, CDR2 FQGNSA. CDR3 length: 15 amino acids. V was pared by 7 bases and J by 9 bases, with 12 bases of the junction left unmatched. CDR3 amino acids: CASTQGLAGVREQFF. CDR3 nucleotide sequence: TGTGCCAGCACCCAGGGGCTAGCGGGGGTCCGTGAGCAGTTCTTC.

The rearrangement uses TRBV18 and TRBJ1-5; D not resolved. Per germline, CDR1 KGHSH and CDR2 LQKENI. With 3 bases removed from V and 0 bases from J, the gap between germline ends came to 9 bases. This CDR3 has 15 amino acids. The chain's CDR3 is CASSPSEVSNQPQHF. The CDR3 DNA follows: TGTGCCAGCTCACCGTCGGAGGTTAGCAATCAGCCCCAGCATTTT.

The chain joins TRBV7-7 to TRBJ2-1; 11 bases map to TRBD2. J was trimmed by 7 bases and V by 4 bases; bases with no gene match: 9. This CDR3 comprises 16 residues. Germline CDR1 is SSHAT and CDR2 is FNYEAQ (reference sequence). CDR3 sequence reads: CASSWGVAGGENEQFF. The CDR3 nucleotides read TGTGCCAGCAGCTGGGGGGTAGCGGGAGGGGAAAATGAGCAGTTCTTC.

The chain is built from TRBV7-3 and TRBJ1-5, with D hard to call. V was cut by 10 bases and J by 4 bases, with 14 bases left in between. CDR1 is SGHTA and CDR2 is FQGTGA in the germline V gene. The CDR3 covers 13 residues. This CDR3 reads CANPTTWNQPQHF. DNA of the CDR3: TGTGCCAACCCTACCACTTGGAATCAGCCCCAGCATTTT.

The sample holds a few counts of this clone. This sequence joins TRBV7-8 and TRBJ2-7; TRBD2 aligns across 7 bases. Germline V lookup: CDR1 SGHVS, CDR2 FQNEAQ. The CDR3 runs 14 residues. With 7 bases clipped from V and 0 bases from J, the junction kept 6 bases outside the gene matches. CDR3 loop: CASTERGLSYEQYF. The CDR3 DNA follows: TGTGCCAGCACCGAGCGGGGACTCTCCTACGAGCAGTACTTC.

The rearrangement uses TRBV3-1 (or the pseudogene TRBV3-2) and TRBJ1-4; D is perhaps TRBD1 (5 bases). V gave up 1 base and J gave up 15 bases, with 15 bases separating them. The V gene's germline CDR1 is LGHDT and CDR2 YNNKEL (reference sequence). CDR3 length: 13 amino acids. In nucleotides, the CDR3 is TGTGCCAGCAGCCAAGTTGGGGGGGGGTTGTTGTTTTTT. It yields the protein CASSQVGGGLLFF.

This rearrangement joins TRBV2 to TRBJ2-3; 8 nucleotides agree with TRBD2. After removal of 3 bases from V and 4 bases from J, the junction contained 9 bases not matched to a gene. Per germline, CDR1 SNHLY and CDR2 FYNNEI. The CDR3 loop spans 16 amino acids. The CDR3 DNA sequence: TGTGCCAGCAGTGACCGGGGGGGGGACCCCTCAGATACGCAGTATTTT. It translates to CASSDRGGDPSDTQYF.

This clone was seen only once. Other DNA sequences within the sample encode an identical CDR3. CDR3 amino acids: CASSSQIYEQYF. The CDR3 nucleotides are TGTGCCAGCAGCTCCCAGATTTACGAGCAGTACTTC. The chain is built from TRBV7-9 and TRBJ2-7; unclear D gene. There are 12 residues in the CDR3. V was clipped by 4 bases and J by 4 bases, with 8 bases between them. Germline V gene sequence: CDR1 SEHNR, CDR2 FQNEAQ (reference sequence).

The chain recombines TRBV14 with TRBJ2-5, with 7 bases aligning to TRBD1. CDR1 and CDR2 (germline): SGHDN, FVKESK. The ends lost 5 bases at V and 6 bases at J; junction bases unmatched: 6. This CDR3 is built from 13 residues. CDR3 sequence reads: CASSGQVRQTQYF. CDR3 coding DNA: TGTGCCAGCAGCGGACAGGTTCGGCAGACCCAGTACTTC.

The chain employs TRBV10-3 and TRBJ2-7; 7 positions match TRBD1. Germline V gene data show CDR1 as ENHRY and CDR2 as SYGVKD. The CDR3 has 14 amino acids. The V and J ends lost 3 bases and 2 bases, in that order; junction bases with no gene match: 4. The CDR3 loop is CAISDPGTAYEQYF. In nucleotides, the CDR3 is TGTGCCATCAGTGACCCTGGGACAGCCTACGAGCAGTACTTC.

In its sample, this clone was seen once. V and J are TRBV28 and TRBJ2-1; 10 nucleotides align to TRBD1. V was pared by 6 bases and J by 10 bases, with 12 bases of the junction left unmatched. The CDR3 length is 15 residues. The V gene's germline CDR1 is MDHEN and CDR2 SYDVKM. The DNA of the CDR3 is TGTGCCAGCAGCCCGGGACAGGGGAGGCCTAGGGAGCAGTTCTTC. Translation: CASSPGQGRPREQFF. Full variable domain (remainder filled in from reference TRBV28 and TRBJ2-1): DVKVTQSSRYLVKRTGEKVFLECVQDMDHENMFWYRQDPGLGLRLIYFSYDVKMKEKGDIPEGYSVSREKKERFSLILESASTNQTSMYLCASSPGQGRPREQFFGPGTRLTVL.

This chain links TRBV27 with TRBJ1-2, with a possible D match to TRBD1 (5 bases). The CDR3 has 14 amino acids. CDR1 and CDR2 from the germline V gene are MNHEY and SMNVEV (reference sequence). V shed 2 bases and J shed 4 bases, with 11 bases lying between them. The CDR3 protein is CASSLRRVGYGYTF. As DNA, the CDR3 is TGTGCCAGCAGTTTACGCAGGGTGGGCTATGGCTACACCTTC.

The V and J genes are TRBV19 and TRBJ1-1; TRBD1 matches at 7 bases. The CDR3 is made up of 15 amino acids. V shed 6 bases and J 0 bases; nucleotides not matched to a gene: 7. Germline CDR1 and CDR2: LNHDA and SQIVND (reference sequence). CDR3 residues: CASRTGLNMNTEAFF. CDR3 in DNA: TGTGCCAGTAGGACAGGGCTTAACATGAACACTGAAGCTTTCTTT.